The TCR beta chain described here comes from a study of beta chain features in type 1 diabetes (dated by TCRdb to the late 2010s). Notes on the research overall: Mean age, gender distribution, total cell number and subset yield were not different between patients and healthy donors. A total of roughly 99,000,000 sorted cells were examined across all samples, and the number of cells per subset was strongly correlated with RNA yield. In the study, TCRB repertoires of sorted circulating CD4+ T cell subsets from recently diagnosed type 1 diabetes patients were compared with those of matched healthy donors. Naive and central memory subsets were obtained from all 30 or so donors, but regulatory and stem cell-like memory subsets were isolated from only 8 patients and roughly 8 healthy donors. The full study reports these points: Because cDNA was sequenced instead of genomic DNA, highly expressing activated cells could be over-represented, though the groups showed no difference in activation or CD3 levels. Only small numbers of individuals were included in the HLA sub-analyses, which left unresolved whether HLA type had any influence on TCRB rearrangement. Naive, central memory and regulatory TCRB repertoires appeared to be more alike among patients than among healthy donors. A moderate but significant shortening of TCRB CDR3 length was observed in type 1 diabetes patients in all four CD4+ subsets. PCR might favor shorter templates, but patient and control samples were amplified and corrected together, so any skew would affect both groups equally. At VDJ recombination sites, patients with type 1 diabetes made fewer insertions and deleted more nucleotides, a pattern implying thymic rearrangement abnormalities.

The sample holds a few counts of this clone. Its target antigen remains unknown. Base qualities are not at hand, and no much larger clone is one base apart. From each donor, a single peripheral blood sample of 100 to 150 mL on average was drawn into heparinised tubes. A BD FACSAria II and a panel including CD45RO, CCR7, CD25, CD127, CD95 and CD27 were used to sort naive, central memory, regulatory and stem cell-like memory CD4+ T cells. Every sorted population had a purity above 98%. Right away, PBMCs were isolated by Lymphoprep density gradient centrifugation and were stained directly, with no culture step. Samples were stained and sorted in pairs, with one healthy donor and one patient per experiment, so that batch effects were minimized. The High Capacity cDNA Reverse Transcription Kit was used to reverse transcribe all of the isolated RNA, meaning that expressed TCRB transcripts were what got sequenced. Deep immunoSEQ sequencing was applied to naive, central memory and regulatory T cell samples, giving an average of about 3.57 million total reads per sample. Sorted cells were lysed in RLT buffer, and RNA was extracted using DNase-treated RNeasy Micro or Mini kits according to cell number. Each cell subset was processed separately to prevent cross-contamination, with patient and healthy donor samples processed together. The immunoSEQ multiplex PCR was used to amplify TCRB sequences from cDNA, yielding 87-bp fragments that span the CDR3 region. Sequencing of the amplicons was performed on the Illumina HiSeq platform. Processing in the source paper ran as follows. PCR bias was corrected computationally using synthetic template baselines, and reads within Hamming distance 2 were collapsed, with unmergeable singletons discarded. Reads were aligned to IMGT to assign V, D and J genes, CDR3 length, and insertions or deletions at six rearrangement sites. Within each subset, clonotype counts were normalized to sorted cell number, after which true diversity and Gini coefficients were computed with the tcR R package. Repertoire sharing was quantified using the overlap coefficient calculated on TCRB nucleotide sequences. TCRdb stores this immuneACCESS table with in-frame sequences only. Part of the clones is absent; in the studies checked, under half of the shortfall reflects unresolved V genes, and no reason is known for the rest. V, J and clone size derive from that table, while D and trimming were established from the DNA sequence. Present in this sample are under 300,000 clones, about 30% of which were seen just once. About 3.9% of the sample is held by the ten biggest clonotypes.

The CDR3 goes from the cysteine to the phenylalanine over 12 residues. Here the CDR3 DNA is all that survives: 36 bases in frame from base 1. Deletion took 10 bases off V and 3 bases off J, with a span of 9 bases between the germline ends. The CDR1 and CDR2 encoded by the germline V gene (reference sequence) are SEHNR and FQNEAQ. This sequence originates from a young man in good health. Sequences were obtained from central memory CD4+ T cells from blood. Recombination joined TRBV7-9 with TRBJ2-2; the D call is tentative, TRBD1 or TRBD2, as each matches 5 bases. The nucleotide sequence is TGTGCCACCTGGGACGACACCGGGGAGCTGTTTTTT. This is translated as CATWDDTGELFF.